This T cell receptor (beta chain) derives from a study of blood T cell repertoires in COVID-19 (dated by TCRdb to 2018 to 2020). A note on the overall study: Samples from collaborators originated in the United States, Italy and Spain and spanned both the acute and convalescent phases of COVID-19. The prospective study material was composed of cDNA or gDNA derived from T cells, B-cell-depleted T cells, or PBMCs. The dataset comprised deeply sampled blood TCRbeta repertoires from subjects exposed to, actively infected with, or recovered from COVID-19. A freely available public database, intended as a resource for researchers studying the immune response to SARS-CoV-2, is where the repertoires were released. The samples were drawn from two sources: the first 160 participants of the ongoing ImmuneRACE study, and 1,254 subjects contributed by 6 global collaborators. Nearly every sample came with metadata listing a de-identified subject ID, COVID-19 status, age in years and sex. Where available, HLA class I and class II types were taken from metadata supplied by the sample provider and were not determined by assay-based typing. What the work shows at the level of the full study, not this receptor alone: The amount of clinical and demographic metadata varied by source and participant and was provided uncurated.

Spanning cysteine to phenylalanine, the CDR3 consists of 16 amino acids. The only DNA kept is the CDR3, 48 bases in frame from the first base. Via the germline V gene (reference sequence), CDR1 is MNHEY and CDR2 SMNVEV. Unmatched junction bases come to 9, with V trimmed by 8 bases and J by 0 bases. TCRbeta CDR3 regions were amplified from genomic DNA using the immunoSEQ Assay, a bias-controlled multiplex PCR. The original pipeline was this. Within the assay, amplification of reference gene primers was used to estimate how many nucleated cells each sample contained. To quantify the absolute abundance of each unique TCRbeta CDR3 rearrangement, sequence reads were collapsed and filtered. Productive Simpson clonality was computed per sample as the square root of Simpson's diversity index over productive rearrangements. TCRdb obtained this table from immuneACCESS and retained in-frame rearrangements with V and J assigned. These tables miss some clones; where compared with another copy, unresolved V genes account for less than half of the shortfall, and the remainder is unexplained. V and J calls and clone size are copied from that table; D and trimming were computed from the DNA. This sample has some 200,000 clones in its table, and 60% to 80% of those were observed once. The ten biggest clones cover 15% to 20% of the sample.

Turning to this clone: Its antigen specificity is not known. The input lacks base qualities; no much larger clone sits a single base away.

In the prospective study, participants were roughly 18 to 90 years old, resided in under 30 geographic areas of the United States, and were enrolled through a virtual design. In the prospective study, participants were assigned to cohorts based on the clinical history participants reported in a screening survey and a study questionnaire. ImmuneRACE Cohort 3 recovered participants were defined by two consecutive negative NP/OP PCR tests, healthcare professional clearance, or symptom resolution. In the prospective study, mobile phlebotomists collected whole blood, serum and a nasopharyngeal or oropharyngeal swab from each participant. Prospective study participants could optionally give additional blood draws and questionnaires over an approximately two-month period. Before DNA extraction, blood samples from the prospective study were shipped at room temperature or frozen.

The rearrangement joined TRBV27 to TRBJ2-4, with 8 bases aligning to TRBD2. The sequenced material came from PBMCs or T cells enriched from blood (not recorded which). The clonotype was recovered from a woman between 45 and 60 years old who had recovered from COVID-19. The nucleotide sequence reads as follows: TGTGCCAGCGGTGGCCGGGGGGGCCCAGCCAAAAACATTCAGTACTTC. Its product reads: CASGGRGGPAKNIQYF.